This TCR beta chain was identified in a study of shared clonotypes between healthy human individuals. Whole-study findings and limits: Rarefaction showed sorted-subset sequencing was incomplete despite large depth. The small donor group covered limited genetic and exposure diversity.

On this clone itself: Its antigen is undetermined.

Method: immunoSEQ multiplex PCR; TCRdb's copy keeps in-frame clones and lacks some. The repertoire includes about 870,000 clones, almost 95% of them detected once, and around 24% sits in the top ten. The CDR3 spans 12 residues. V dropped 6 bases and J dropped 2 bases, with 9 bases sitting between them. CDR1 is SQVTM and CDR2 is ANQGSEA in the germline V gene. It was CD45RO-negative cells, positively selected for CCR7, that made up naive CD8 cells, with terminally differentiated effector memory CD45RA+ cells excluded. Adult donors, all healthy and HIV-negative, had no recent acute infections or vaccinations. Every one of the donors was a Caucasian adult that lived in Nashville, Tennessee.

Sequences were obtained from naive CD8+ T cells sorted from blood. This receptor was identified in a man aged 25 to 45 in good health. The chain employs TRBV29-1 and TRBJ2-3; D unclear. CDR3 nucleotides: TGCAGCGTCCCAAGTCCCACAGATACGCAGTATTTT. Protein sequence: CSVPSPTDTQYF.